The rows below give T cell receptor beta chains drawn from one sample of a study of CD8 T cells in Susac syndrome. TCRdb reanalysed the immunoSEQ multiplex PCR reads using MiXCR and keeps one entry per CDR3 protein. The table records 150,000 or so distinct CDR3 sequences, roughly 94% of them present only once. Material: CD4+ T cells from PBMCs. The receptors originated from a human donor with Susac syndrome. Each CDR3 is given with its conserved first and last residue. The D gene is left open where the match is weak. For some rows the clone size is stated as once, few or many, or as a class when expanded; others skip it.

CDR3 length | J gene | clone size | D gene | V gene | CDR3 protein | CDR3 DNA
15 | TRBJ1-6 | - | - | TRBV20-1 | CSARLERSDNSPLHF | TGCAGTGCACGTCTTGAACGAAGCGATAATTCACCCCTCCACTTT
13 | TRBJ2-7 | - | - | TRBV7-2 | CASSSDREGEQYF | TGTGCCAGCAGCTCCGACAGGGAGGGCGAGCAGTACTTC
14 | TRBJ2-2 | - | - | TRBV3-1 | CASSQSGYTGELFF | TGTGCCAGCAGCCAGTCAGGGTACACCGGGGAGCTGTTTTTT
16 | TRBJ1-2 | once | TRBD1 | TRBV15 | CATSDIYGTGNNGYTF | TGTGCCACCAGCGACATCTATGGGACAGGGAATAATGGCTACACCTTC
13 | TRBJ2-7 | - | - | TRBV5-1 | CASSLATGYEQYF | TGCGCCAGCAGCTTGGCGACAGGATACGAGCAGTACTTC
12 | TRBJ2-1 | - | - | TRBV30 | CAWSAVVDEQFF | TGTGCCTGGAGTGCCGTGGTCGATGAGCAGTTCTTC
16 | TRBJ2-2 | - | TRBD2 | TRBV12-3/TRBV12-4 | CASSLRLAGGPGELFF | TGTGCCAGCAGTTTACGGCTGGCGGGAGGGCCCGGGGAGCTGTTTTTT
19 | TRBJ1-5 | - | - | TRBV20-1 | CSAKYLGGCTMYSNQPQHF | TGCAGTGCTAAGTATCTCGGGGGGTGTACCATGTATAGCAATCAGCCCCAGCATTTT
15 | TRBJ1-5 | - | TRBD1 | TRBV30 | CAWSVPGTGIQPQHF | TGTGCCTGGAGTGTACCCGGGACAGGGATTCAGCCCCAGCATTTT
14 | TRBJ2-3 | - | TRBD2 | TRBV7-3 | CASSLGLAGAAQYF | TGTGCCAGCAGCCTCGGACTAGCGGGGGCCGCGCAGTATTTT
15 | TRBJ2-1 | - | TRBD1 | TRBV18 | CASSPAGGERNEQFF | TGTGCCAGCTCACCGGCAGGGGGCGAAAGAAATGAGCAGTTCTTC
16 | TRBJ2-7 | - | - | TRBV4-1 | CASSQSPTGGTHQQYF | TGCGCCAGCAGCCAAAGTCCCACAGGAGGCACTCACCAGCAGTACTTC
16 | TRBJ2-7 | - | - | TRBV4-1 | CASSQHKNDRNYEQYF | TGCGCCAGCAGCCAGCATAAAAACGACAGAAACTACGAGCAGTACTTC
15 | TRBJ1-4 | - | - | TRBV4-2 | CASSQDRGGNEKLFF | TGTGCCAGCAGCCAAGATCGGGGTGGAAATGAAAAACTGTTTTTT
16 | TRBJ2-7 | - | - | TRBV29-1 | CPASSWVQGLSYEQYF | TGCCCAGCGTCGTCGTGGGTCCAGGGCCTCTCCTACGAGCAGTACTTC
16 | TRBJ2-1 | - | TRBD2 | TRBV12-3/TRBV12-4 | CASSLGTSGRRNEQFF | TGTGCCAGCAGTTTAGGGACTAGCGGGAGGCGAAATGAGCAGTTCTTC
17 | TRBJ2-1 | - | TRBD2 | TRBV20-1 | CSAKPLLAGGRYNEQFF | TGCAGTGCTAAGCCGCTACTAGCGGGGGGCCGGTACAATGAGCAGTTCTTC
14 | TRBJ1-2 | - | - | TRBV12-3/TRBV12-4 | CASSLATAYYGYTF | TGTGCCAGCAGTTTAGCTACAGCCTACTATGGCTACACCTTC
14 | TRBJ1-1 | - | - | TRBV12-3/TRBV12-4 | CASRPRAADTEAFF | TGTGCCAGCAGGCCCCGGGCGGCCGACACTGAAGCTTTCTTT
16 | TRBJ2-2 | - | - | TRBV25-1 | CASSEPGPLGPGELFF | TGTGCCAGCAGTGAGCCCGGGCCCCTCGGTCCCGGGGAGCTGTTTTTT
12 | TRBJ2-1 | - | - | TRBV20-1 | CSARLGRNEQFF | TGCAGTGCTAGATTAGGGCGCAATGAGCAGTTCTTC
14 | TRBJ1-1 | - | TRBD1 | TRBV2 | CASNLGQGNTEAFF | TGTGCCAGCAACCTAGGACAGGGTAACACTGAAGCTTTCTTT
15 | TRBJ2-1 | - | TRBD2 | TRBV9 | CASSVVTSGINEQFF | TGTGCCAGCAGCGTAGTTACTAGCGGGATCAATGAGCAGTTCTTC
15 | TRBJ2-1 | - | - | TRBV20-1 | CSARDSAGAYNEQFF | TGCAGTGCTAGAGATTCGGCAGGGGCGTACAATGAGCAGTTCTTC
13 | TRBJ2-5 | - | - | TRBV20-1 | CSARAIGSATQYF | TGCAGTGCTAGAGCGATTGGGAGTGCGACCCAGTACTTC
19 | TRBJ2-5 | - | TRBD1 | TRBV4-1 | CASSQAVTRTGGTKSTQYF | TGCGCCAGCAGCCAAGCCGTCACTAGGACAGGCGGAACCAAGAGTACCCAGTACTTC
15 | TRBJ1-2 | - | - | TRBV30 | CAWSGILTGNYGYTF | TGTGCCTGGAGTGGGATACTGACAGGAAACTATGGCTACACCTTC
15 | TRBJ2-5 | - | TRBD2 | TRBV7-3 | CASSPLAGVFETQYF | TGTGCCAGCAGCCCTTTAGCGGGAGTCTTTGAGACCCAGTACTTC
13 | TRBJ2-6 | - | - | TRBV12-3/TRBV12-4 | CASSSTGANVLTF | TGTGCCAGCAGTTCTACAGGGGCCAACGTCCTGACTTTC
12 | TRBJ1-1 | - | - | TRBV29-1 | CSVGGLGAEAFF | TGCAGCGTCGGAGGCCTCGGAGCTGAAGCTTTCTTT
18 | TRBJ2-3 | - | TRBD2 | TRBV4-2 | CASSQDSPSGGRSDTQYF | TGTGCCAGCAGCCAAGATTCCCCGTCGGGCGGGAGGTCAGATACGCAGTATTTT
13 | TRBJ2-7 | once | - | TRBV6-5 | CASKRGNLPEQYF | TGTGCCAGCAAGAGGGGGAACCTGCCCGAGCAGTACTTC
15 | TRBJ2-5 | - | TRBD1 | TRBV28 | CASSLTGGGQETQYF | TGTGCCAGCAGCCTGACAGGGGGGGGTCAAGAGACCCAGTACTTC
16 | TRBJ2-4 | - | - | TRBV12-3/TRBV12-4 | CASSSGRMGAKNIQYF | TGTGCCAGCAGTTCTGGTCGTATGGGGGCCAAAAACATTCAGTACTTC
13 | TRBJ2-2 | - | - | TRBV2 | CASSSQGFGELFF | TGTGCCAGCAGTTCACAGGGCTTCGGGGAGCTGTTTTTT
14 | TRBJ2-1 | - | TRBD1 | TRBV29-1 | CSVYTGGSYNEQFF | TGCAGCGTTTACACAGGGGGCTCCTACAATGAGCAGTTCTTC
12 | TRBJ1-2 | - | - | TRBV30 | CAGRPGGHGYTF | TGTGCCGGGAGACCCGGGGGCCATGGCTACACCTTC
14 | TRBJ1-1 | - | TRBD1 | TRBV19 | CASSARQGLGGAFF | TGTGCCAGTAGTGCCCGACAGGGGCTCGGGGGAGCTTTCTTT
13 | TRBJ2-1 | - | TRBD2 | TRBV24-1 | CATSASGRNEQFF | TGTGCCACCAGTGCTAGCGGGAGAAATGAGCAGTTCTTC
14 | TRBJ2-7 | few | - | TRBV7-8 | CASSLGRDLYEQYF | TGTGCCAGCAGCTTAGGCAGGGATTTATACGAGCAGTACTTC
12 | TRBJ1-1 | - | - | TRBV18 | CASSPQNTEAFF | TGTGCCAGCTCACCACAGAACACTGAAGCTTTCTTT
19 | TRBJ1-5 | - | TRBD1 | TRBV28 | CASSSYLPGTGALNQPQHF | TGTGCCAGCAGTTCTTATCTCCCCGGGACAGGGGCCCTCAATCAGCCCCAGCATTTT
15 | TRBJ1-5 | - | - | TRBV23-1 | CASSQSTQGDQPQHF | TGCGCCAGCAGTCAATCGACGCAGGGAGATCAGCCCCAGCATTTT
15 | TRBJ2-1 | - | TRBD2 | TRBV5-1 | CASSLVTSGRAEQFF | TGCGCCAGCAGCTTGGTCACTAGCGGGAGGGCCGAGCAGTTCTTC
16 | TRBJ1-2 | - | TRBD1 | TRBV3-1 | CASSQEWDRGYYGYTF | TGTGCCAGCAGCCAAGAATGGGACAGGGGCTACTATGGCTACACCTTC
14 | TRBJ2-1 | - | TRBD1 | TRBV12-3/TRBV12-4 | CASTWDRDSRQQFF | TGTGCCAGCACCTGGGACAGGGACTCCCGACAGCAGTTCTTC
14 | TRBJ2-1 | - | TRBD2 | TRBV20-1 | CSARGGTSVNEQFF | TGCAGTGCTAGAGGAGGGACTAGCGTCAATGAGCAGTTCTTC
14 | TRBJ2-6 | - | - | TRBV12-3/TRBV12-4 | CASTPLAGANVLTF | TGTGCCAGCACCCCCCTCGCTGGGGCCAACGTCCTGACTTTC
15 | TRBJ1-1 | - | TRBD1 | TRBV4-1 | CASSGNRGKNTEAFF | TGCGCCAGCAGCGGAAACAGGGGGAAGAACACTGAAGCTTTCTTT
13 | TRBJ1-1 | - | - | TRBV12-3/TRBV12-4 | CASSPGRYTEAFF | TGTGCCAGCAGTCCCGGACGGTACACTGAAGCTTTCTTT
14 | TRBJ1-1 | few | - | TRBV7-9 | CASSPGRMNTEAFF | TGTGCCAGCAGTCCCGGGCGAATGAACACTGAAGCTTTCTTT
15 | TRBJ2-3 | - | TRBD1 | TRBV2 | CASSGTGRVTDTQYF | TGTGCCAGCAGTGGGACAGGGCGAGTCACAGATACGCAGTATTTT
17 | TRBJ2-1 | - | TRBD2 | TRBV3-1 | CASSHTSGGLSYNEQFF | TGTGCCAGCAGCCACACTAGCGGGGGCCTTTCCTACAATGAGCAGTTCTTC
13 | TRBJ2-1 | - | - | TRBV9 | CASSVDVAYEQFF | TGTGCCAGCAGCGTAGATGTAGCATATGAGCAGTTCTTC